A selection of T cell receptor beta chains follows, all from one sample in a study of shared clonotypes between healthy human individuals. Profiling relied on immunoSEQ multiplex PCR, and the TCRdb table lists in-frame clones only, not all of them. Seen here are about 960,000 clones, 76% observed once, and the top ten hold roughly 1.5%. Material: memory CD4+ T cells sorted from blood. These receptors all stem from a young man in good health. CDR3s include the opening cysteine and the closing phenylalanine or tryptophan. Each record gives: V gene, D gene, J gene, CDR3 protein. A D gene is named only where the DNA matches it firmly.

TRBV28	NA	TRBJ1-3	CASSAFKSSGNTIYF
TRBV27	TRBD1	TRBJ1-4	CASSVIQGAGKYEKLFF
TRBV5-1	NA	TRBJ2-3	CASSLDPGNTDTQYF
TRBV6-1	NA	TRBJ2-7	CASSETSPGPYEQYF
TRBV19	TRBD2	TRBJ2-7	CASSILAGWTYEQYF
TRBV11-2	TRBD2	TRBJ2-5	CASSLISGGTQETQYF
TRBV5-1	TRBD1	TRBJ2-3	CASSPDRGRGTDTQYF
TRBV28	TRBD1	TRBJ2-2	CASSQYRDSTGELFF
TRBV29-1	TRBD2	TRBJ2-1	CSVDMAGGLNEQFF
TRBV12-5	NA	TRBJ1-5	CASGTRTDSNQPQHF
TRBV29-1	NA	TRBJ2-1	CSGAVLSYNEQFF
TRBV5-1	NA	TRBJ1-4	CASSFGQSNEKLFF
TRBV7-2	NA	TRBJ2-2	CASGRGDTGELFF